This TCR beta chain comes out of a study of CD8 T cells in Susac syndrome. When the RNA was reverse transcribed, random hexamers were used with an input of roughly 0.45 to 1 ug. With immunoSEQ multiplex PCR, TCR beta CDR3 was amplified across 54 Vbeta and 13 Jbeta. Each CDR3 protein gets one entry after TCRdb re-called the immunoSEQ multiplex PCR reads with MiXCR. The sample has over 95,000 distinct CDR3 sequences; around 90% are singletons. The CDR3 extends over 17 amino acids. The germline V gene has CDR1 SNHLY and CDR2 FYNNEI. The trim removed 5 bases at V and 0 bases at J, leaving 12 bases unmatched.

What was sequenced was CD4+ T cells from PBMCs. The clonotype comes from a human donor in good health. The V gene is TRBV2, the J gene TRBJ1-1; 7 bases agree with TRBD1. The CDR3 spells CASSPLRGTTLNTEAFF. CDR3 in DNA: TGTGCCAGCAGTCCCCTCAGGGGGACAACGCTGAACACTGAAGCTTTCTTT.